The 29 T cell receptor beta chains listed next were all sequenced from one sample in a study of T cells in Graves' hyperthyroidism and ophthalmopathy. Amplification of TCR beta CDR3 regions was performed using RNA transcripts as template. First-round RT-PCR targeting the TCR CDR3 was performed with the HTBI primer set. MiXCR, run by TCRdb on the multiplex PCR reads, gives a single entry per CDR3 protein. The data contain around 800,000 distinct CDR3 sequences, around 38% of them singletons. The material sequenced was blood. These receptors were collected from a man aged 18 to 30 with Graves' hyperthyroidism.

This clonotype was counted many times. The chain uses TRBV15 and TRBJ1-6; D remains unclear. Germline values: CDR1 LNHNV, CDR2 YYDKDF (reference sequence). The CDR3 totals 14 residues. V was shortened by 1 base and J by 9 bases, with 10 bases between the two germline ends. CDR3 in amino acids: CATSRGRFFSPLHF. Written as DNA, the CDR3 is TGTGCCACCAGCAGAGGCAGGTTTTTTTCACCCCTCCACTTT. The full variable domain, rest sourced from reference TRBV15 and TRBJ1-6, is DAMVIQNPRYQVTQFGKPVTLSCSQTLNHNVMYWYQQKSSQAPKLLFHYYDKDFNNEADTPDNFQSRRPNTSFCFLDIRSPGLGDTAMYLCATSRGRFFSPLHFGNGTRLTVT.

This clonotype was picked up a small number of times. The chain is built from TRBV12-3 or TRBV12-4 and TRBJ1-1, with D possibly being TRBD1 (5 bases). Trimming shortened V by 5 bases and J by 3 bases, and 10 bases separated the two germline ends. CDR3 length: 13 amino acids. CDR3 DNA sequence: TGTGCCAGCAGTCCGACAGAGTACACTGAAGCTTTCTTT. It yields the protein CASSPTEYTEAFF.

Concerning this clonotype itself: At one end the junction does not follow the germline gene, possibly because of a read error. Here the CDR3 DNA reads TGCGCCACCAGCTTCGACGGTACACTCACTGAAGCTTTCTTT. Translating gives CATSFDGTLTEAFF. The chain has TRBV5-1 and TRBJ1-1; D is unresolved. The CDR3 runs to 14 residues. In germline, CDR1 is SGHRS, CDR2 YFSETQ.

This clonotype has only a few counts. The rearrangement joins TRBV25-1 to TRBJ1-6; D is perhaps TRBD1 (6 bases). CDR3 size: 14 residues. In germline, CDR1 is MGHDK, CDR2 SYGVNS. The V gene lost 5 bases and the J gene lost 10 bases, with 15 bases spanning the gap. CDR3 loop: CASSLSQGNSPLHF. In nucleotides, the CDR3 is TGTGCCAGCAGTTTATCGCAGGGGAACTCACCCCTCCACTTT.

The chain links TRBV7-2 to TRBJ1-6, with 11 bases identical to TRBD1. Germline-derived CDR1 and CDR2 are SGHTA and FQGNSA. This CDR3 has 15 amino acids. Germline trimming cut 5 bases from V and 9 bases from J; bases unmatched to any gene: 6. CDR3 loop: CASSLTDRGLSPLHF. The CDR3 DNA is TGTGCCAGCAGCCTCACGGACAGGGGGCTTTCACCCCTCCACTTT.

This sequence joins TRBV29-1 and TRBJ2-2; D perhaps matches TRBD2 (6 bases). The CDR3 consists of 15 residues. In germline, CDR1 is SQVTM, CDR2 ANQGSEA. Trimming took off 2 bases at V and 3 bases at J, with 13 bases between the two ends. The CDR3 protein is CSVEMRGGDTGELFF. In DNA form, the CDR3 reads TGCAGCGTTGAAATGAGGGGCGGGGACACCGGGGAGCTGTTTTTT.

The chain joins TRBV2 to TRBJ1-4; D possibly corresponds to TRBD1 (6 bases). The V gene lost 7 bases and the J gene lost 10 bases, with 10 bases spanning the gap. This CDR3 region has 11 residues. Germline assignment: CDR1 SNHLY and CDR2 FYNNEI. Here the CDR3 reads CASTRGGKLFF. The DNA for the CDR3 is TGTGCCAGCACAAGAGGGGGAAAACTGTTTTTT.

CDR3 loop: CASNPEAWGETQYF. CDR3 nucleotides: TGTGCCAGCAATCCCGAAGCTTGGGGGGAGACCCAGTACTTC. The J gene is TRBJ2-5, the V gene TRBV7-2; D may match TRBD1 or TRBD2 (5 bases each). The CDR3 loop spans 14 amino acids. V lost 7 bases, J lost 5 bases, and 17 bases lay in between. Germline V gene data show CDR1 as SGHTA and CDR2 as FQGNSA. Filled out from reference TRBV7-2 and TRBJ2-5, the complete variable domain reads GAGVSQSPSNKVTEKGKDVELRCDPISGHTALYWYRQSLGQGLEFLIYFQGNSAPDKSGLPSDRFSAERTGGSVSTLTIQRTQQEDSAVYLCASNPEAWGETQYFGPGTRLLVL.

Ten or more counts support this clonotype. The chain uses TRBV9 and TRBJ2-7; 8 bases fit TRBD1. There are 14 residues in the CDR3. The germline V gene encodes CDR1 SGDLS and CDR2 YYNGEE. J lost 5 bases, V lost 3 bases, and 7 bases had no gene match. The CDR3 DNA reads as TGTGCCAGCAGCGGGCAGGGGGCGAGGAACGAGCAGTACTTC. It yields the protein CASSGQGARNEQYF.

CDR3 coding DNA: TGTGCCAGCAGTCCCCCCCCGGGGGAAGAGACCCAGTACTTC. Translated: CASSPPPGEETQYF. The chain links TRBV11-1 to TRBJ2-5; TRBD2 is a possible D gene (6 bases). CDR1 and CDR2 from the germline V gene are SGHAT and FQDESV (reference sequence). Trimming stripped 6 bases from V and 3 bases from J, with 14 bases between. The CDR3 is 14 residues long.

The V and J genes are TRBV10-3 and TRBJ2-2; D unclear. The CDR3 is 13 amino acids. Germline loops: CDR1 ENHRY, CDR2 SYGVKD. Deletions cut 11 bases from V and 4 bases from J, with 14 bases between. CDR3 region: CAGSETITGELFF. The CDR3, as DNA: TGTGCCGGCAGTGAGACGATCACCGGGGAGCTGTTTTTT.

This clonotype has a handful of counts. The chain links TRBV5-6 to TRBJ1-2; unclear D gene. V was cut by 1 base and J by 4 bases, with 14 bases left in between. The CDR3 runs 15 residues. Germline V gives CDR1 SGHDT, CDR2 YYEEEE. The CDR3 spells CASSLRPYGSYGYTF. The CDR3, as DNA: TGTGCCAGCAGCTTGAGGCCCTACGGGAGCTATGGCTACACCTTC.

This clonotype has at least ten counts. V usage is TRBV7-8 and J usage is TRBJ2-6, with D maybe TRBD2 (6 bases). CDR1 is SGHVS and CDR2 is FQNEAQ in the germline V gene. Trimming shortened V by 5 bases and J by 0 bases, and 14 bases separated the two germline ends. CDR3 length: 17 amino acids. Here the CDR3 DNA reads TGTGCCAGCAGCCCCCGGGACTCGCTCTCTGGGGCCAACGTCCTGACTTTC. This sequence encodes CASSPRDSLSGANVLTF.

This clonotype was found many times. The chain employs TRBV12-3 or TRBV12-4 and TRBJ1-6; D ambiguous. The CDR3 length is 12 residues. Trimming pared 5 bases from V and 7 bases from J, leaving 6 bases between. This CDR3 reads CASSTVNSPLHF. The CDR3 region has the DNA TGTGCCAGCAGTACGGTCAATTCACCCCTCCACTTT.

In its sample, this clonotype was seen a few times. The CDR3 region is CATSSAGGNEQFF. The CDR3 coding sequence is TGTGCCACCAGCAGCGCAGGGGGAAATGAGCAGTTCTTC. The rearrangement uses TRBV15 and TRBJ2-1, with 7 bases matching TRBD1. The length of the CDR3 is 13 residues. Looked up from germline, CDR1 is LNHNV and CDR2 is YYDKDF (reference sequence). The J segment lost 7 bases and the V segment lost 3 bases, leaving 3 bases of the junction unmatched.

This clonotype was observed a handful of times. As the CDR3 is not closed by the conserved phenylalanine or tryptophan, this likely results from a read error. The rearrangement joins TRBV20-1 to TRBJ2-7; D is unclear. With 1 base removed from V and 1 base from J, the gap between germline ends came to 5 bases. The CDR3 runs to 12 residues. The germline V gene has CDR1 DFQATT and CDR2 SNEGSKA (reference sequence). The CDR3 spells CSARGSSYEQYL. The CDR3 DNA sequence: TGCAGTGCTAGAGGAAGTTCCTACGAGCAGTACCTC.

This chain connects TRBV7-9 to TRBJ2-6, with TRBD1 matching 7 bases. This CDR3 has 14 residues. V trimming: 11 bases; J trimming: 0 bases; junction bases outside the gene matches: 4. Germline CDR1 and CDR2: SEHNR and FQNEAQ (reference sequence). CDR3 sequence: CACSGGSGANVLTF. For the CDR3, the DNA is TGTGCCTGCTCAGGGGGCTCTGGGGCCAACGTCCTGACTTTC.

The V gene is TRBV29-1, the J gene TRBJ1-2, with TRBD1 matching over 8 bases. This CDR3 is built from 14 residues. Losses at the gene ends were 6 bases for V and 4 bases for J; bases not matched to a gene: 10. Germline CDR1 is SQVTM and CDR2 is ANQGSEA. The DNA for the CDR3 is TGCAGCGTGGTGACAGGGGCGGGATTCTATGGCTACACCTTC. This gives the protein CSVVTGAGFYGYTF.

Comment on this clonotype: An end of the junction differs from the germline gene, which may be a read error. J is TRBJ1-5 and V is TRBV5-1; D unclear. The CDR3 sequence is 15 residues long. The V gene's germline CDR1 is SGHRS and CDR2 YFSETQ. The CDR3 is CASSEEGRSNQPRHF. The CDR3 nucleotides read TGCGCCAGCAGCGAGGAGGGCCGGAGCAATCAGCCCCGGCATTTT. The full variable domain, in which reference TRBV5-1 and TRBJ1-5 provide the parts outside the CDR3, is KAGVTQTPRYLIKTRGQQVTLSCSPISGHRSVSWYQQTPGQGLQFLFEYFSETQRNKGNFPGRFSGRQFSNSRSEMNVSTLELGDSALYLCASSEEGRSNQPRHFGDGTRLSIL.

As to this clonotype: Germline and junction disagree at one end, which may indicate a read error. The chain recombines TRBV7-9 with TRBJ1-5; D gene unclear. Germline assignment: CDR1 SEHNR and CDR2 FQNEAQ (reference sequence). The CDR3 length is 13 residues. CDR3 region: CASSFKGNQPRHF. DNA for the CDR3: TGTGCCAGCAGCTTCAAAGGGAATCAGCCCCGGCATTTT. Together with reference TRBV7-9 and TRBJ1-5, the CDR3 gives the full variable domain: DTGVSQNPRHKITKRGQNVTFRCDPISEHNRLYWYRQTLGQGPEFLTYFQNEAQLEKSRLLSDRFSAERPKGSFSTLEIQRTEQGDSAMYLCASSFKGNQPRHFGDGTRLSIL.

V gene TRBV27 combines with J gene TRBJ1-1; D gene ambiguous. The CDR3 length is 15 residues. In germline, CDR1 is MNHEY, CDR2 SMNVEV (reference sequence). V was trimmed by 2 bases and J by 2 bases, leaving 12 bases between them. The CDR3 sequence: CASSLGPPINTEAFF. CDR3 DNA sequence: TGTGCCAGCAGTTTAGGGCCCCCTATAAACACTGAAGCTTTCTTT.

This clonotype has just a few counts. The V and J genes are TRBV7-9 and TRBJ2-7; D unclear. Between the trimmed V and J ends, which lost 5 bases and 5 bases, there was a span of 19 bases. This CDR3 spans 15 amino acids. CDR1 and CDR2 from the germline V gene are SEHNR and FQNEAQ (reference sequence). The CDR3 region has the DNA TGTGCCAGCAGCGAAATTCGACTCACACGGAACGAGCAGTACTTC. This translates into CASSEIRLTRNEQYF.

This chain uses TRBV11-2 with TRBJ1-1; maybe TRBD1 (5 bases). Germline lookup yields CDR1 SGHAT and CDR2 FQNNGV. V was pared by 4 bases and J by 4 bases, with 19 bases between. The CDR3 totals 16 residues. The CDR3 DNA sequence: TGTGCCAGCAGCTCGCGGGCAAGGGGAGGTGGCACTGAAGCTTTCTTT. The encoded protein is CASSSRARGGGTEAFF.

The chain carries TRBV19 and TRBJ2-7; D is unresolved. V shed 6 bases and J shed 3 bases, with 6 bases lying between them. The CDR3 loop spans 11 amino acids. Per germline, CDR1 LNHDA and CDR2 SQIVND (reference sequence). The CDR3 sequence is CASSCNYEQYF. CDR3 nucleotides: TGTGCCAGTAGCTGCAACTACGAGCAGTACTTC.

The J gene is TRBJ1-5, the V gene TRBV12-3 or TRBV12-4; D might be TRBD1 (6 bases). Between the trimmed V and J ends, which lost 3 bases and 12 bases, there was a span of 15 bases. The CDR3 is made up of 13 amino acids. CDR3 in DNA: TGTGCCAGCAGTTTCGCGGGGGGGCAGGTCCAGCATTTT. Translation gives CASSFAGGQVQHF.

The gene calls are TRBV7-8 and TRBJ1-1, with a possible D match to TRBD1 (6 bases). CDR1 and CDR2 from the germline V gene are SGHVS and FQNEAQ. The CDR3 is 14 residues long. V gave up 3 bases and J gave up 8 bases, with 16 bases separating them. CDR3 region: CASSFYEGVQEAFF. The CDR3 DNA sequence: TGTGCCAGCAGCTTCTATGAGGGGGTACAGGAAGCTTTCTTT.

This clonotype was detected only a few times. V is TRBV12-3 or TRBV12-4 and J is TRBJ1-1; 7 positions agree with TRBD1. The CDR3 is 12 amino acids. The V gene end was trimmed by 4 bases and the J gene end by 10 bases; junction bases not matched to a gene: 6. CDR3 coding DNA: TGTGCCAGCAGTTACTCGACAGGGACAGCTTTCTTT. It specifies CASSYSTGTAFF.

CDR3 residues: CASSVVDGANVLTF. CDR3 nucleotides: TGTGCCAGCAGCGTCGTGGATGGGGCCAACGTCCTGACTTTC. V and J are TRBV7-6 and TRBJ2-6; unclear D gene. Germline CDR1 is SGHVS and CDR2 is FNYEAQ. The CDR3 loop spans 14 amino acids. Between the trimmed V and J ends, which lost 5 bases and 3 bases, there was a span of 8 bases.

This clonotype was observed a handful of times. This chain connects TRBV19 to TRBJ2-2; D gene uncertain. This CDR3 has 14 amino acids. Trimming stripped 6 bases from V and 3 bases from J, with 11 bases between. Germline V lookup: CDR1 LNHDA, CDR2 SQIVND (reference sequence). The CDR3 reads CASSGSIYTGELFF. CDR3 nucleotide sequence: TGTGCCAGTAGCGGATCTATTTACACCGGGGAGCTGTTTTTT.